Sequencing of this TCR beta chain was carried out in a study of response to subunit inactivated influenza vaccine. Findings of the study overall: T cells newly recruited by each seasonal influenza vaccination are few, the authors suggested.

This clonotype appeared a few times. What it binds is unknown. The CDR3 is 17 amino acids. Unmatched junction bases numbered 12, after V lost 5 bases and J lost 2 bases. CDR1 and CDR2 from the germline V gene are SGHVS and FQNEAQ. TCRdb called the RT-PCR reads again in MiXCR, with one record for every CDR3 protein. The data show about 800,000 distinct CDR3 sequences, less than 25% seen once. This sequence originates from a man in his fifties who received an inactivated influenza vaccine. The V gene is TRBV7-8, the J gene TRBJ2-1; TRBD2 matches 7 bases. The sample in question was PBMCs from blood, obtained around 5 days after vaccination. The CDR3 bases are TGTGCCAGCAGCCTAGTACCGGGGGGTTTGGCCTACAATGAGCAGTTCTTC. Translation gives CASSLVPGGLAYNEQFF.